These 14 T cell receptor beta chains share one sample of origin, sequenced in a study of beta chain features in type 1 diabetes. Notes on the study in general: All four CD4+ subsets of Type 1 diabetes patients contained TCRB CDR3s that were moderately but significantly shorter.

Reverse transcribing all isolated RNA meant expressed TCRB transcripts were sequenced. The protocol was immunoSEQ multiplex PCR, while the TCRdb copy is restricted to in-frame clones and leaves out a portion. Among hundreds of thousands of clones, roughly 13% were seen once, and the ten largest hold 0.022%. No antigen has been identified for these receptors. Material: naive CD4+ T cells from blood. The receptors were gathered from a man between 18 and 35 years old with type 1 diabetes.

This clone was detected a few times. The gene calls are TRBV11-1 and TRBJ1-1, with a tentative D call TRBD1 (5 bases). Per germline, CDR1 SGHAT and CDR2 FQDESV (reference sequence). Trimming cost V 6 bases and J 3 bases, with 8 bases left between them. The CDR3 covers 12 residues. The CDR3 coding sequence is TGTGCCAGCAGTCAGGGAGACACTGAAGCTTTCTTT. Translated: CASSQGDTEAFF.

CDR3 sequence (DNA): TGTGCCAGCAGCTTATCGGGCAGGGGCACAGATACGCAGTATTTT. Its translation: CASSLSGRGTDTQYF. The chain carries TRBV5-6 and TRBJ2-3; D is perhaps TRBD1 (5 bases). The germline gives CDR1 SGHDT, CDR2 YYEEEE. This CDR3 comprises 15 residues. V lost 2 bases, J lost 1 base, and 11 bases lay in between.

J is TRBJ2-7 and V is TRBV4-2; D unclear. Germline CDR1 is LGHNA and CDR2 is YNFKEQ. The CDR3 runs 16 residues. Trimming pared 0 bases from V and 4 bases from J, leaving 16 bases between. CDR3 nucleotide sequence: TGTGCCAGCAGCCAAGATGGAACTCGCGATTGGTACGAGCAGTACTTC. Translation gives CASSQDGTRDWYEQYF.

The chain links TRBV28 to TRBJ2-5; 10 nucleotides match TRBD2. CDR3 size: 16 residues. Trimming removed 6 bases from V and 5 bases from J; junction bases left unmatched: 12. Looked up from germline, CDR1 is MDHEN and CDR2 is SYDVKM. In nucleotides, the CDR3 is TGTGCCAGCAGCTCTCCCCGGCTAGCGGGGGCGGAGACCCAGTACTTC. It encodes CASSSPRLAGAETQYF.

This clone was recorded a few times. The chain links TRBV6-6 to TRBJ1-1; D ambiguous. With 0 bases removed from V and 8 bases from J, the gap between germline ends came to 10 bases. CDR1 and CDR2 (germline): MNHNY, SVGAGI (reference sequence). CDR3 length equals 13 residues. The CDR3: CASSYSAGGEAFF. In DNA form, the CDR3 reads TGTGCCAGCAGTTACTCTGCGGGAGGAGAAGCTTTCTTT.

The CDR3 DNA is TGTGCCAGCAGCTCTAGGACAGTTGACGAGCAGTACTTC. This sequence encodes CASSSRTVDEQYF. The chain uses TRBV7-9 and TRBJ2-7, with D perhaps TRBD1 (6 bases). The CDR3 extends over 13 amino acids. V lost 4 bases, J lost 5 bases, and 12 bases lay in between. Looked up from germline, CDR1 is SEHNR and CDR2 is FQNEAQ (reference sequence).

This clone was observed a few times. V and J are TRBV30 and TRBJ1-6, with D unclear. The length of the CDR3 is 11 residues. With 2 bases removed from V and 7 bases from J, the gap between germline ends came to 3 bases. Germline CDR1 is GTSNPN and CDR2 is SVGIG (reference sequence). CDR3 amino acids: CAWSTNSPLHF. The CDR3 region has the DNA TGTGCCTGGAGTACGAATTCACCCCTCCACTTT.

This chain's CDR3 is CASSLGDPAGEQFF. In nucleotides, the CDR3 is TGCGCCAGCAGCTTGGGGGACCCCGCCGGGGAGCAGTTCTTC. The rearrangement joins TRBV5-1 to TRBJ2-1; the D call may be TRBD1 or TRBD2 (5 bases each). CDR3 length: 14 residues. The V gene lost 0 bases and the J gene lost 10 bases, with 14 bases spanning the gap. The germline V gene has CDR1 SGHRS and CDR2 YFSETQ.

This clone was found a few times. The rearrangement joins TRBV6-1 to TRBJ2-7; D not certain. The CDR3 is 13 amino acids. Germline V gene lookup returns CDR1 MNHNS and CDR2 SASEGT. Deletions cut 2 bases from V and 4 bases from J, with 9 bases between. CDR3 amino acids: CASSEQGPYEQYF. The CDR3 DNA sequence: TGTGCCAGCAGTGAACAAGGCCCATACGAGCAGTACTTC.

This clone has a handful of counts. The chain has TRBV7-9 and TRBJ1-3, with D uncertain. V gave up 11 bases and J gave up 4 bases, with 18 bases separating them. This CDR3 has 14 residues. Germline assignment: CDR1 SEHNR and CDR2 FQNEAQ (reference sequence). The CDR3, as DNA: TGTGCCGTCTTTGACGGGTTACCAGGAAACACCATATATTTT. It encodes CAVFDGLPGNTIYF.

In this sample, this clone turned up a few times. Other DNA sequences within the sample encode an identical CDR3. The chain employs TRBV5-1 and TRBJ2-5; TRBD1 might be the D (6 bases). The length of the CDR3 is 14 residues. Germline CDR1 SGHRS, CDR2 YFSETQ. With 0 bases removed from V and 3 bases from J, the gap between germline ends came to 9 bases. This CDR3 reads CASSLVAGEETQYF. CDR3 coding DNA: TGCGCCAGCAGCTTGGTGGCAGGGGAAGAGACCCAGTACTTC.

This clone was detected only a few times. The rearrangement uses TRBV6-6 and TRBJ2-2, with TRBD1 matching 8 bases. Germline CDR1 MNHNY, CDR2 SVGAGI (reference sequence). V trimming: 6 bases; J trimming: 6 bases; junction bases outside the gene matches: 3. CDR3 size: 13 residues. CDR3 coding DNA: TGTGCCAGCAGGACAGGGGAATCCGGGGAGCTGTTTTTT. Protein sequence: CASRTGESGELFF.

This chain joins TRBV7-8 and TRBJ2-7; no definite D call. The CDR3 has 15 residues. From germline, CDR1 is SGHVS and CDR2 FQNEAQ. The V end was cut by 0 bases, the J end by 1 base, with 10 bases between. The CDR3 nucleotides read TGTGCCAGCAGCTTAGCGATGCCAGGATCCTACGAGCAGTACTTC. It translates to CASSLAMPGSYEQYF.

This sequence joins TRBV11-2 and TRBJ2-7, with unresolved D. Germline lookup yields CDR1 SGHAT and CDR2 FQNNGV. The length of the CDR3 is 9 residues. The V gene lost 10 bases and the J gene lost 6 bases, with 7 bases spanning the gap. CDR3 loop: CANGIEQYF. The CDR3 coding sequence is TGTGCCAACGGCATCGAGCAGTACTTC.